The table lists the clone carrying this T cell receptor beta chain with a few counts. The data stem from a study of patients and donors after allogeneic stem cell transplantation. The J segment lost 0 bases and the V segment lost 4 bases, leaving 9 bases of the junction unmatched. Germline values: CDR1 SGHAT, CDR2 FQNNGV. This CDR3 contains 17 residues. TCRdb independently ran MiXCR on the RT-PCR reads; one entry per CDR3 protein. Among a few hundred thousand distinct CDR3 sequences, approximately 14% were seen once, and the ten largest hold more than 9%. The chain uses TRBV11-2 and TRBJ2-1; 7 bases match TRBD2. The source material was blood, either unsorted or a sorted T cell fraction (not recorded which). This TCR came from a human donor who was either an allogeneic HSCT recipient or a stem cell or donor lymphocyte infusion donor (not recorded which). It is not recorded whose cells these are; they may come from a transplant donor. This CDR3 reads CASSSRGGASSYNEQFF. The CDR3 DNA follows: TGTGCCAGCAGCTCCCGCGGGGGAGCCAGCTCCTACAATGAGCAGTTCTTC.